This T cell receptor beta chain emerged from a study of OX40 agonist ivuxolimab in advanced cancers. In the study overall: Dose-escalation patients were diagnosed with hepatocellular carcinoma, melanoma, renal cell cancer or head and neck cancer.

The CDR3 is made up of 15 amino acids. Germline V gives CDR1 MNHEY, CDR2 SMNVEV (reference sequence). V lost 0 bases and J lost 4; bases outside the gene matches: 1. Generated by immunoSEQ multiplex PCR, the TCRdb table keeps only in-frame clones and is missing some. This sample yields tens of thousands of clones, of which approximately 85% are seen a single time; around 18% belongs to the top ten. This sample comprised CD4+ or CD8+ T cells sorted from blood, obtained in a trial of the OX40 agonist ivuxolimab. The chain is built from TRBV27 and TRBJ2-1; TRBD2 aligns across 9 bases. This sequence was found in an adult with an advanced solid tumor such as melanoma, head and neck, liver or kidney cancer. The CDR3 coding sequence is TGTGCCAGCAGTTTATCTGCGGGGGGGTACAATGAGCAGTTCTTC. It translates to CASSLSAGGYNEQFF.